This TCR beta chain derives from a study of response to subunit inactivated influenza vaccine. General study results and limits: Each seasonal influenza vaccination recruits few new T cells, the authors suggested.

TCRdb reprocessed the RT-PCR reads via MiXCR and lists one record per CDR3 protein. In the table there are about 780,000 distinct CDR3 sequences, roughly 18% of which are singletons. Of note for this clonotype: Its antigen is still unknown.

V lost 5 bases, J lost 6 bases, and 4 bases stayed unmatched. CDR1 SGHTA and CDR2 FQGNSA come from the germline V gene. There are 14 residues in the CDR3. The V and J genes are TRBV7-2 and TRBJ1-5, with 10 bases aligning to TRBD1. The clonotype was recovered from a man in his fifties or sixties who received an inactivated influenza vaccine. Material: PBMCs from blood, obtained 5 days after vaccination. CDR3 DNA sequence: TGTGCCAGCAGCCCAGACAGGGGGCCTCAGCCCCAGCATTTT. As protein: CASSPDRGPQPQHF.